Listed below are T cell receptor beta chains from one sample, sequenced in a study of response to subunit inactivated influenza vaccine. MiXCR was run by TCRdb on the RT-PCR reads, yielding one entry per CDR3 protein. This sample yields 500,000 to 600,000 distinct CDR3 sequences, of which around 11% are seen a single time; 11% belongs to the top ten. A further study also used this sample, focusing on T cells expressing NK-cell markers.

The material was PBMCs from blood, obtained on the day of vaccination. These receptor sequences come from a man aged 45 to 65 who received an inactivated influenza vaccine. The CDR3 runs from the conserved cysteine through the conserved F or W. The size field is filled for only some rows; it gives once, few, many or a size class.

j_gene | v_gene | abundance | CDR3aa
TRBJ2-5 | TRBV4-2 | few | CASSQEVSSGGVETQYF
TRBJ2-7 | TRBV7-8 | . | CASSPAQDYEQYF
TRBJ2-7 | TRBV10-3 | . | CAISTGGSNEQYF
TRBJ1-5 | TRBV4-3 | few | CASSQGYVAVSGSNQPQHF
TRBJ1-2 | TRBV18 | . | CASSPTGVEGYTF
TRBJ2-1 | TRBV18 | . | CASSPLVRTSGYNEQFF
TRBJ1-5 | TRBV7-6 | many | CASSLRDNSNQPQHF
TRBJ2-3 | TRBV7-8 | many | CASSFVFGSTDTQYF
TRBJ1-5 | TRBV6-1 | few | CASRETGGENQPQHF
TRBJ2-2 | TRBV9 | . | CASSVALTGELFF
TRBJ2-7 | TRBV25-1 | few | CASSHLSGSAYEQYF
TRBJ2-1 | TRBV11-2 | many | CASSQGSNNEQFF
TRBJ2-1 | TRBV2 | . | CASSAALGGNNEQFF
TRBJ2-6 | TRBV10-3 | few | CAISEDSRANVLTF
TRBJ2-5 | TRBV7-9 | . | CASSLAGGFVIETQYF
TRBJ1-3 | TRBV4-3 | few | CASSQDQGNTIYF
TRBJ1-5 | TRBV18 | few | CASSPGRDNQPQHF
TRBJ2-6 | TRBV11-1 | . | CASSIPTPGRSSGANVLTF
TRBJ2-7 | TRBV15 | . | CATSPERSRSYEQYF
TRBJ2-2 | TRBV11-1 | . | CASSLVGGRGLFVDTGELFF
TRBJ2-7 | TRBV27 | few | CASSLAAGAYEQYF
TRBJ2-5 | TRBV5-1 | . | CASSRTLSETQYF
TRBJ2-5 | TRBV5-1 | few | CASSEDRGWETQYF
TRBJ1-3 | TRBV4-3 | few | CASSQWPIGSSGNTIYF
TRBJ1-6 | TRBV6-1 | few | CASSYGGSPLHF
TRBJ2-1 | TRBV20-1 | few | CSGQGGSARVEQFF
TRBJ2-7 | TRBV4-3 | few | CASSQVVAGGYYEQYF
TRBJ1-5 | TRBV15 | . | CATAQGTGQPQHF
TRBJ1-1 | TRBV30 | . | CAWSIPGAAFF
TRBJ1-3 | TRBV20-1 | . | CSARDGGSSGNTIYF
TRBJ2-3 | TRBV27 | few | CASKGQNTDTQYF
TRBJ2-3 | TRBV7-2 | . | CASSGRLAGPSAQYF
TRBJ1-4 | TRBV5-1 | few | CASSPWTGGGNEKLFF